This record looks at one T cell receptor (beta chain) sequence and its context. This entry belongs to a study of T cell repertoires in MIS-A myocarditis. CDR3 length equals 15 residues. Germline CDR1 reads MNHEY; CDR2 reads SMNVEV (reference sequence). Trimming pared 2 bases from V and 5 bases from J, leaving 13 bases between. TCRdb's copy holds only in-frame clones and misses some; the assay was immunoSEQ multiplex PCR. The table shows more than 9,000 clones, with around 89% occurring only once. The V gene is TRBV27, the J gene TRBJ2-1; no clear D. The receptor was derived from a man younger than 35 with fulminant myocarditis from multisystem inflammatory syndrome in adults (MIS-A) after COVID-19. Sample: thoracic lymph node tissue obtained at autopsy. Written as DNA, the CDR3 is TGTGCCAGCAGTTTAAAGAGGTTGTCCAACAATGAGCAGTTCTTC. Translation gives CASSLKRLSNNEQFF.